This T cell receptor (beta chain) was identified during a study of blood T cell repertoires in COVID-19. About the study: The United States, Italy and Spain were the sources of the acute and convalescent COVID-19 samples.

Trimming shortened V by 7 bases and J by 5 bases, and 10 bases separated the two germline ends. The germline CDR1 and CDR2 sequences are SNHLY and FYNNEI. The CDR3 length is 12 residues. In the original processing: Reference gene primer amplification gave nucleated cell count estimates. Libraries were prepared by immunoSEQ multiplex PCR; TCRdb keeps only in-frame clonotypes and omits some of them. The V and J calls and clone size are taken from that table; D and trimming were inferred from the DNA. The sample lists over 250,000 clones; about 90% were seen once. The chain recombines TRBV2 with TRBJ2-3; possibly TRBD2 for D (5 bases). The receptor's source is a middle-aged woman who had recovered from COVID-19. The specimen was peripheral blood. CDR3 in DNA: TGTGCCAGCAACGCCGGGGAAGATACGCAGTATTTT. This translates into CASNAGEDTQYF.